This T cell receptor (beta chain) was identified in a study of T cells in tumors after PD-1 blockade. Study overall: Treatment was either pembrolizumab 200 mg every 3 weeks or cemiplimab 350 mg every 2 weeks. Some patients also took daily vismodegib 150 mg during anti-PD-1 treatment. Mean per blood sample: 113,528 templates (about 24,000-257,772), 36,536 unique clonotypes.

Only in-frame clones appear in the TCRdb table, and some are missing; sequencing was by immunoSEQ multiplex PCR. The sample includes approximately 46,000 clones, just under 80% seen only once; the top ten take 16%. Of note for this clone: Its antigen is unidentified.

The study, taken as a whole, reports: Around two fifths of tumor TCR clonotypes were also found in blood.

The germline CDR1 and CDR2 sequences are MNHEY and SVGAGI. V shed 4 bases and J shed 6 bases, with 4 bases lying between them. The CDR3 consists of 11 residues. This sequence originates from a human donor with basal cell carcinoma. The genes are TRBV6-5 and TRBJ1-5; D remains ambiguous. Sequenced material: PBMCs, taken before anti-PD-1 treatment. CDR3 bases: TGTGCCAGCAGTTTGGGTCAGCCCCAGCATTTT. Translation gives CASSLGQPQHF.